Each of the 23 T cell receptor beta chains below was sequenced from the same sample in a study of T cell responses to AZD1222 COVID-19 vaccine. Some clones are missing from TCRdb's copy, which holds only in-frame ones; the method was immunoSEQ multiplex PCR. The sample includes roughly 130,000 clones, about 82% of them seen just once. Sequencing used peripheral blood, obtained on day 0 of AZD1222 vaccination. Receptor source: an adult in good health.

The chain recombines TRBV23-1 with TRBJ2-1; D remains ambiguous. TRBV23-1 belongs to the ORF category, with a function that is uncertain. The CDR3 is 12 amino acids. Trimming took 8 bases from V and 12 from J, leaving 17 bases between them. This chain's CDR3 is CASGDSYAVQFF. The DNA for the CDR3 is TGCGCCAGCGGAGACTCGTACGCGGTGCAGTTCTTC.

The CDR3 here is CASSPRQGLGNTIYF. The DNA for the CDR3 is TGTGCCAGCAGCCCTCGACAGGGGCTAGGAAACACCATATATTTT. The gene calls are TRBV14 and TRBJ1-3; 8 bases are shared with TRBD1. Germline V CDR1 and CDR2: SGHDN, FVKESK. This CDR3 is built from 15 residues. Trimming took 4 bases from V and 4 from J; bases not matched to a gene: 6.

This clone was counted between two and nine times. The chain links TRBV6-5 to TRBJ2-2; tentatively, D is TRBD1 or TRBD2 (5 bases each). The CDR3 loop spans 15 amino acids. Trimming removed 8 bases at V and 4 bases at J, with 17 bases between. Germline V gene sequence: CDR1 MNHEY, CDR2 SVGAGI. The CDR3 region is CASRPGTDSTGELFF. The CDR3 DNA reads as TGTGCCAGCCGCCCCGGGACGGACTCCACCGGGGAGCTGTTTTTT.

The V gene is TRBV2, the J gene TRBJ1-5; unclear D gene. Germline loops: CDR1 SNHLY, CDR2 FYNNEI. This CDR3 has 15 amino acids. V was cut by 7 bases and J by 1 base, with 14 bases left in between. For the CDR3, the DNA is TGTGCCAGCACTGGAGCTGAAGGGAGCAATCAGCCCCAGCATTTT. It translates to CASTGAEGSNQPQHF.

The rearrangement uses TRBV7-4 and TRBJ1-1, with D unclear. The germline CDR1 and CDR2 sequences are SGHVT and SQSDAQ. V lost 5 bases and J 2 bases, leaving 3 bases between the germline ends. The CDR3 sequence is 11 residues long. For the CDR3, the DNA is TGTGCCAGCAGCCTTAACACTGAAGCTTTCTTT. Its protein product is CASSLNTEAFF.

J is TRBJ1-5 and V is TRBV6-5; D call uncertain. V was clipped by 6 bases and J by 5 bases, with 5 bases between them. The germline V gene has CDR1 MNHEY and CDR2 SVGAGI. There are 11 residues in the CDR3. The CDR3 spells CASRSYQPQHF. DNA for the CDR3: TGTGCCAGCAGAAGTTATCAGCCCCAGCATTTT.

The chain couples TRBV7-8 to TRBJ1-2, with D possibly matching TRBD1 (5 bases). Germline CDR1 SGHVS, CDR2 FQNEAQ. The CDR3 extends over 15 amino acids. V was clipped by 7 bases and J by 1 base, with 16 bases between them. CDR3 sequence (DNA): TGTGCCAGCACCCTAGAAAGGGGCGTTAACTATGGCTACACCTTC. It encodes CASTLERGVNYGYTF.

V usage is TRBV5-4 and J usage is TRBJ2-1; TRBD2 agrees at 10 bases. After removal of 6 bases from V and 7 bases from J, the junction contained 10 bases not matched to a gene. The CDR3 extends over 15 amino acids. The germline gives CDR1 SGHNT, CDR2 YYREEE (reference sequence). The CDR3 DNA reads TGTGCCAGCACCCTGACTAGCGGGTTGGTTAATGAGCAGTTCTTC. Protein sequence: CASTLTSGLVNEQFF.

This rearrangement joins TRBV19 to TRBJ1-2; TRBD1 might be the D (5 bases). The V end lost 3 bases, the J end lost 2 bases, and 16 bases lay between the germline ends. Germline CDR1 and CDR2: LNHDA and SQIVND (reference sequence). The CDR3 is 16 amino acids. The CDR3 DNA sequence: TGTGCCAGTAGTATCCGGGACCGGTACTCAAACTATGGCTACACCTTC. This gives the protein CASSIRDRYSNYGYTF.

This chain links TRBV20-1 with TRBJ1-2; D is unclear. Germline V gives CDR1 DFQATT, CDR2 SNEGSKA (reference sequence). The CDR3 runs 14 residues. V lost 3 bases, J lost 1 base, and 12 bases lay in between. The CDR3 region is CSASRAGFNYGYTF. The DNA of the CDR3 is TGCAGTGCTAGTCGAGCAGGTTTTAACTATGGCTACACCTTC.

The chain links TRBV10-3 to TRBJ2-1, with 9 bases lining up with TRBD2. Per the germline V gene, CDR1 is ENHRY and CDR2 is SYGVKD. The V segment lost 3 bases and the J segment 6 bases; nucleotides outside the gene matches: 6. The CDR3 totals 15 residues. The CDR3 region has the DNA TGTGCCATCAGTGATTCTAGCGGGACTATCAATGAGCAGTTCTTC. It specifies CAISDSSGTINEQFF.

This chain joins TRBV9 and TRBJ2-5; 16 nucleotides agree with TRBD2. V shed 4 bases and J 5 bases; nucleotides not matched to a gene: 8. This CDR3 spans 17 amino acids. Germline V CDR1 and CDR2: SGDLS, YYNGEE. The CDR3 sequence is CASSFGTSGGALETQYF. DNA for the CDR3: TGTGCCAGCAGCTTTGGGACTAGCGGGGGGGCGTTGGAGACCCAGTACTTC. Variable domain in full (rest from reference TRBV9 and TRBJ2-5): DSGVTQTPKHLITATGQRVTLRCSPRSGDLSVYWYQQSLDQGLQFLIQYYNGEERAKGNILERFSAQQFPDLHSELNLSSLELGDSALYFCASSFGTSGGALETQYFGPGTRLLVL.

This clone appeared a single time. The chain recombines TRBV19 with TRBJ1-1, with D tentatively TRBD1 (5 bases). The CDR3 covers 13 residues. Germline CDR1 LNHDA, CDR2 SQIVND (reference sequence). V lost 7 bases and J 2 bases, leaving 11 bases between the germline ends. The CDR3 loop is CASKEGVNTEAFF. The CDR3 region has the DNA TGTGCCAGTAAGGAAGGGGTTAACACTGAAGCTTTCTTT.

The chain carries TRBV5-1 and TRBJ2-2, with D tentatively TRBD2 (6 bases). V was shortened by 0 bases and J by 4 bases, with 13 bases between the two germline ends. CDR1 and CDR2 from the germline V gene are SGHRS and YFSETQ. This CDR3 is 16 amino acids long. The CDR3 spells CASSLGFGGFTGELFF. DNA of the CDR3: TGCGCCAGCAGCTTGGGATTCGGGGGTTTCACCGGGGAGCTGTTTTTT.

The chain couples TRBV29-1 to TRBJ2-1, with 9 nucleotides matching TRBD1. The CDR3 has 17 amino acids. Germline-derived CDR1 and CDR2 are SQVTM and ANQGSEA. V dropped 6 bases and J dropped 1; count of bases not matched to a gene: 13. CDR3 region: CSVAGTGKARSYNEQFF. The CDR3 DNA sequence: TGCAGCGTAGCCGGGACAGGGAAAGCTAGGTCCTACAATGAGCAGTTCTTC.

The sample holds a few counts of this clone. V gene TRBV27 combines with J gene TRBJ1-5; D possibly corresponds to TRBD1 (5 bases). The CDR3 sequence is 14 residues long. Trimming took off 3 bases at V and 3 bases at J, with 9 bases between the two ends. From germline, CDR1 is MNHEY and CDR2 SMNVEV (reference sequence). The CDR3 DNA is TGTGCCAGCAGTTTGGGGACGGACAATCAGCCCCAGCATTTT. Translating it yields CASSLGTDNQPQHF.

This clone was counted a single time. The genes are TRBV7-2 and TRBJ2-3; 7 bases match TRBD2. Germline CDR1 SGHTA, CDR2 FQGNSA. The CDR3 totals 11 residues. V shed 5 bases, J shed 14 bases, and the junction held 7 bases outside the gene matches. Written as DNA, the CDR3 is TGTGCCAGCAGCCGGGGGGACGAATGGTATTTT. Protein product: CASSRGDEWYF.

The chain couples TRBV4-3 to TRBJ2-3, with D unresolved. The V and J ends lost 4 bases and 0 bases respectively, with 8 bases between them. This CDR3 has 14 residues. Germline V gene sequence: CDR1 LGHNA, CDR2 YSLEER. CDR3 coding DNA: TGCGCCAGCAGCCTAGGCGGTAGCACAGATACGCAGTATTTT. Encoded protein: CASSLGGSTDTQYF.

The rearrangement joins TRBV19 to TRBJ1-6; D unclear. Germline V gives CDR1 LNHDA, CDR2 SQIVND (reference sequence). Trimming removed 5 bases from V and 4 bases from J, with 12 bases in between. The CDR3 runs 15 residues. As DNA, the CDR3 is TGTGCCAGTAGTCTCCGGGAGCTATATAATTCACCCCTCCACTTT. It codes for CASSLRELYNSPLHF. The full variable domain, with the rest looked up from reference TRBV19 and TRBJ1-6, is DGGITQSPKYLFRKEGQNVTLSCEQNLNHDAMYWYRQDPGQGLRLIYYSQIVNDFQKGDIAEGYSVSREKKESFPLTVTSAQKNPTAFYLCASSLRELYNSPLHFGNGTRLTVT.

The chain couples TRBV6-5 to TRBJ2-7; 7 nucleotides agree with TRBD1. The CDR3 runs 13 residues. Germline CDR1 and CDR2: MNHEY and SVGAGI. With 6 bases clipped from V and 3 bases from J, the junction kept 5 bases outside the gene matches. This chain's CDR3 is CASSLGTVYEQYF. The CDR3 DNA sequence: TGTGCCAGCAGCCTAGGGACAGTCTACGAGCAGTACTTC.

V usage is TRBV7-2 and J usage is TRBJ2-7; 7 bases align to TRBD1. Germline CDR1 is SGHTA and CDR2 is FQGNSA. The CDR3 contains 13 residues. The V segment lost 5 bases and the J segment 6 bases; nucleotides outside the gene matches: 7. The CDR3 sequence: CASSNDRAREQYF. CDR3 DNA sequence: TGTGCCAGCAGCAACGACAGGGCTCGCGAGCAGTACTTC. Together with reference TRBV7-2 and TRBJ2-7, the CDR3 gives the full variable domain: GAGVSQSPSNKVTEKGKDVELRCDPISGHTALYWYRQSLGQGLEFLIYFQGNSAPDKSGLPSDRFSAERTGGSVSTLTIQRTQQEDSAVYLCASSNDRAREQYFGPGTRLTVT.

CDR3 nucleotides: TGTGCCAGCAGTCCAATCTACGAGCAGTACTTC. This translates into CASSPIYEQYF. The V gene is TRBV2, the J gene TRBJ2-7; D ambiguous. CDR1 SNHLY and CDR2 FYNNEI come from the germline V gene. The CDR3 is 11 amino acids. V was shortened by 5 bases and J by 3 bases, with 5 bases between the two germline ends.

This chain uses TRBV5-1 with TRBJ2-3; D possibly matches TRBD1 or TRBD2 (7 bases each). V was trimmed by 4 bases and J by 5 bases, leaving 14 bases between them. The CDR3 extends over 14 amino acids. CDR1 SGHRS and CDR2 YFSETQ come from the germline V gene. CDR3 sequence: CASSPQGEGDTQYF. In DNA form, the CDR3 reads TGCGCCAGCAGCCCCCAGGGGGAGGGAGATACGCAGTATTTT.